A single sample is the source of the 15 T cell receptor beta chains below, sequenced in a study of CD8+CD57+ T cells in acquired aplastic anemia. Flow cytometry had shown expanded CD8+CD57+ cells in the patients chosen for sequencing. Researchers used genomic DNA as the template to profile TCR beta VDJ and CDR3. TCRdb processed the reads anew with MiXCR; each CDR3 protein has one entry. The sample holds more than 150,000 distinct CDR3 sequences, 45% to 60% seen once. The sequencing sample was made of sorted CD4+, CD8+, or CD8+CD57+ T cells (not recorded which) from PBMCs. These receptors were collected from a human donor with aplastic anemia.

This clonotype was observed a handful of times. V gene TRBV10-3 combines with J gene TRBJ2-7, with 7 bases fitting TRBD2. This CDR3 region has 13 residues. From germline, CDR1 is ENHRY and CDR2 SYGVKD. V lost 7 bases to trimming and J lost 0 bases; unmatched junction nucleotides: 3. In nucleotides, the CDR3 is TGTGCCATCACCGGGGGGAGCTCCTACGAGCAGTACTTC. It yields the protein CAITGGSSYEQYF.

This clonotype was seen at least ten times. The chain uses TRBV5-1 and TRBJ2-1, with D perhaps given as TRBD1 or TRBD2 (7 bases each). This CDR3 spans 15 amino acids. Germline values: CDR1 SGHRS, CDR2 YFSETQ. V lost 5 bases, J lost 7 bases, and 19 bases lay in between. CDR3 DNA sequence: TGCGCCAGCAGAGGAACGCTGCAGGGGGGGAATGAGCAGTTCTTC. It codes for CASRGTLQGGNEQFF.

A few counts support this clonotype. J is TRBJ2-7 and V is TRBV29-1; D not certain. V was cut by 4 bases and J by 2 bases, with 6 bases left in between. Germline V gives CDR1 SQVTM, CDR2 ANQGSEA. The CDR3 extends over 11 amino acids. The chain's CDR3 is CSVGGAYEQYF. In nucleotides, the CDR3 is TGCAGCGTTGGGGGTGCCTACGAGCAGTACTTC.

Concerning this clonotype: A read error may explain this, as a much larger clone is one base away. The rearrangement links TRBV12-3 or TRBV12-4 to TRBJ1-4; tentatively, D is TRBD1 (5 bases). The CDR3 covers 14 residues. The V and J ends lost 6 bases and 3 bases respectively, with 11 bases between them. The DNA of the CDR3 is TGTGCCAGCAGCACGACAGTAGCTAATGAAAAACTGTTTTTT. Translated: CASSTTVANEKLFF.

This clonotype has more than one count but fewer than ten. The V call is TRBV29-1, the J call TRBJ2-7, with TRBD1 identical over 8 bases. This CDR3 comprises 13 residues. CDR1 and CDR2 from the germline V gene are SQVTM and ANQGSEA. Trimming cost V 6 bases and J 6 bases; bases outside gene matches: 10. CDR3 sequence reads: CSVLLTGESEQYF. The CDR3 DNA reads TGCAGCGTCCTTCTGACAGGGGAGTCCGAGCAGTACTTC.

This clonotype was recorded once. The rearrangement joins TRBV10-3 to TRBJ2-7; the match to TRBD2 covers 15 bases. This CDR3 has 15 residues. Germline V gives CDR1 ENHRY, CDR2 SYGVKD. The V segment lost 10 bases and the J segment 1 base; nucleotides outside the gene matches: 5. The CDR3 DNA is TGTGCCACCGGGACTAGCGGGGGGAGGTCCTACGAGCAGTACTTC. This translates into CATGTSGGRSYEQYF.

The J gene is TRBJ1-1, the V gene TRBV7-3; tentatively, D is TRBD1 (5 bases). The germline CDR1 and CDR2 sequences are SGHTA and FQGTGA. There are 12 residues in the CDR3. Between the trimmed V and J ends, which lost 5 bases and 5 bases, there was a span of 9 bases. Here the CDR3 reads CASSVRGTEAFF. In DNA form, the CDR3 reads TGTGCCAGCAGCGTAAGGGGAACTGAAGCTTTCTTT.

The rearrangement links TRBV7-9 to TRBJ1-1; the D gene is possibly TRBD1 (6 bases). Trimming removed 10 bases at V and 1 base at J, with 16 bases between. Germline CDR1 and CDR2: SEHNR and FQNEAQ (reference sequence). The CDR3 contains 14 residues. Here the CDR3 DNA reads TGTGCCACCTCCCGGGGGACATCGAACACTGAAGCTTTCTTT. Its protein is CATSRGTSNTEAFF.

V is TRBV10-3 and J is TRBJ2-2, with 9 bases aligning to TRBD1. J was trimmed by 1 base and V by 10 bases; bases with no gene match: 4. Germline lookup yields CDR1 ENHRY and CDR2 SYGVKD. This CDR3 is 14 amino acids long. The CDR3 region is CATKTGGNTGELFF. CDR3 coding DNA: TGTGCCACCAAGACAGGGGGGAACACCGGGGAGCTGTTTTTT.

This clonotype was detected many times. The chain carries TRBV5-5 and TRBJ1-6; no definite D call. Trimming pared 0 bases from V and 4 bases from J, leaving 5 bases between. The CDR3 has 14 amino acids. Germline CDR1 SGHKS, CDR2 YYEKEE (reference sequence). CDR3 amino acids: CASSLGMYNSPLHF. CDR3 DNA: TGTGCCAGCAGCTTGGGCATGTATAATTCACCCCTCCACTTT.

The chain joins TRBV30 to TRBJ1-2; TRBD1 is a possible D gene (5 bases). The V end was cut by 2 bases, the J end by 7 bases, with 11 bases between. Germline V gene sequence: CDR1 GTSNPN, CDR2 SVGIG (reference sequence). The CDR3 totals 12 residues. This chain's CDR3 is CAWSSPGGGYTF. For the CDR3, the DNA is TGTGCCTGGAGTTCTCCGGGGGGTGGCTACACCTTC. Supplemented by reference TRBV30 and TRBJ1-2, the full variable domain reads SQTIHQWPATLVQPVGSPLSLECTVEGTSNPNLYWYRQAAGRGLQLLFYSVGIGQISSEVPQNLSASRPQDRQFILSSKKLLLSDSGFYLCAWSSPGGGYTFGSGTRLTVV.

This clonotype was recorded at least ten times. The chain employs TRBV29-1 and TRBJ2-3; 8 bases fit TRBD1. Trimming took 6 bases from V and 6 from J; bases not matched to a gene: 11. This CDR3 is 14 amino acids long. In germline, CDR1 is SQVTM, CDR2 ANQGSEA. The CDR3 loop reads CSVGQASLVDTQYF. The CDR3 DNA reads TGCAGCGTGGGACAGGCTTCTCTAGTGGATACGCAGTATTTT.

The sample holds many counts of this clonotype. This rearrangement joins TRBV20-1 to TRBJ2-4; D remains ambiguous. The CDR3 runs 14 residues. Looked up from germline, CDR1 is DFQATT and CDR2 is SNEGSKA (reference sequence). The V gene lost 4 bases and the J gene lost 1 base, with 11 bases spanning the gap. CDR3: CSANEPGAKNIQYF. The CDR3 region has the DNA TGCAGTGCTAATGAGCCTGGGGCCAAAAACATTCAGTACTTC.

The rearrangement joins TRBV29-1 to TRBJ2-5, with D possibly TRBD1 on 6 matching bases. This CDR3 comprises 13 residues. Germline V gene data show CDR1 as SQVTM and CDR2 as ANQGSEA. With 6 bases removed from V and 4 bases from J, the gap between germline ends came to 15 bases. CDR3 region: CSVDPGHGETQYF. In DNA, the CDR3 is TGCAGCGTCGACCCGGGACACGGAGAGACCCAGTACTTC.

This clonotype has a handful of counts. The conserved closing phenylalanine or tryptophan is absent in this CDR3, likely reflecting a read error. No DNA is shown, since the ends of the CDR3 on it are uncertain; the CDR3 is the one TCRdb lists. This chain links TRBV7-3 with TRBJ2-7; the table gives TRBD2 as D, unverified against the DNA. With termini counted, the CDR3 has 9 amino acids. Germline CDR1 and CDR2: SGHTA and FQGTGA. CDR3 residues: CASSLGLAG.